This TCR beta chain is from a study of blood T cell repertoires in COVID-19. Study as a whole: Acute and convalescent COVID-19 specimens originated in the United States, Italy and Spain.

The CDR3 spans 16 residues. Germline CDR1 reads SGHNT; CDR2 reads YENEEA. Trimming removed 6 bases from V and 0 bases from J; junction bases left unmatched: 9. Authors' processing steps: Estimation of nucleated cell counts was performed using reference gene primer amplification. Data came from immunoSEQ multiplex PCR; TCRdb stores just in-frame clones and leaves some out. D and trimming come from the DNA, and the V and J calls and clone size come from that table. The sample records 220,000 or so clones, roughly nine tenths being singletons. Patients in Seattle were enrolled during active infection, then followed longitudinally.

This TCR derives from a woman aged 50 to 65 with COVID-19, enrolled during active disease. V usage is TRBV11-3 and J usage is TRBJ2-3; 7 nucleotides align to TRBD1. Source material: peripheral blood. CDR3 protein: CASSGRGSFSTDTQYF. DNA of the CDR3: TGTGCCAGCAGTGGCAGGGGGTCCTTTAGCACAGATACGCAGTATTTT.